The 28 T cell receptor beta chains listed next were all sequenced from one sample in a study of blood T cells in healthy people across ages. Sample-barcoded 5' priming and a J-beta primer mix drove a second PCR of roughly 6 to 12 cycles. TCRdb re-called the 5' RACE reads with MiXCR, one entry per CDR3 protein. The sample includes approximately 1.5 million distinct CDR3 sequences, about 32% seen only once; the top ten take roughly 10%. Material for sequencing was blood. These receptors were collected from a woman aged 25 to 39 in good health.

In DNA, the CDR3 is TGTGCCAGCAGTTTATTTCACAGGCTGGGGATCGGGAATTCACCCCTCCACTTT. Translating gives CASSLFHRLGIGNSPLHF. The chain couples TRBV28 to TRBJ1-6; tentative D call: TRBD1 (5 bases). V was cut by 1 base and J by 7 bases, with 20 bases left in between. CDR1 is MDHEN, CDR2 SYDVKM, per germline. The length of the CDR3 is 18 residues.

The V and J genes are TRBV20-1 and TRBJ1-1; 7 bases are a match to TRBD1. This CDR3 is 13 amino acids long. Germline V gives CDR1 DFQATT, CDR2 SNEGSKA (reference sequence). After removal of 7 bases from V and 0 bases from J, the junction contained 5 bases not matched to a gene. CDR3 in DNA: TGCAGTGAATGGGACAGCTTGAACACTGAAGCTTTCTTT. It encodes CSEWDSLNTEAFF.

This clonotype has a handful of counts. The chain is built from TRBV18 and TRBJ2-4, with 7 nucleotides matching TRBD1. This CDR3 has 15 amino acids. The V gene's germline CDR1 is KGHSH and CDR2 LQKENI. V gave up 5 bases and J gave up 3 bases; unmatched junction bases: 7. This CDR3 is CASSRVWDSKNIQYF. In DNA, the CDR3 is TGTGCCAGCTCAAGAGTTTGGGACAGCAAAAACATTCAGTACTTC.

The chain combines TRBV14 with TRBJ2-1; D gene uncertain. Germline lookup yields CDR1 SGHDN and CDR2 FVKESK. V lost 0 bases, J lost 8 bases, and 8 bases lay in between. This CDR3 contains 13 residues. This chain's CDR3 is CASSQEGWDEQFF. In nucleotides, the CDR3 is TGTGCCAGCAGCCAAGAAGGGTGGGATGAGCAGTTCTTC.

This clonotype was seen a handful of times. The chain has TRBV5-1 and TRBJ2-1, with D maybe TRBD1 (5 bases). The germline CDR1 and CDR2 sequences are SGHRS and YFSETQ. V was clipped by 2 bases and J by 9 bases, with 9 bases between them. The CDR3 has 12 amino acids. The CDR3 sequence is CASSFSQGEQFF. The CDR3 nucleotides read TGCGCCAGCAGCTTTAGCCAGGGTGAGCAGTTCTTC.

This clonotype turned up a few times. The chain combines TRBV20-1 with TRBJ2-1; TRBD1 aligns across 7 bases. Germline CDR1 and CDR2: DFQATT and SNEGSKA (reference sequence). The CDR3 has 16 amino acids. V lost 0 bases and J lost 10; bases outside the gene matches: 15. The CDR3 DNA is TGCAGTGCTAGAGATCGTGGGACAGCCCTTAAAGTGGAGCAGTTCTTC. Translation: CSARDRGTALKVEQFF.

This clonotype was seen a handful of times. The rearrangement joins TRBV11-1 to TRBJ2-7; TRBD2 matches 7 bases. CDR1 is SGHAT and CDR2 is FQDESV in the germline V gene (reference sequence). V lost 1 base to trimming and J lost 1 base; unmatched junction nucleotides: 10. The CDR3 totals 17 residues. CDR3 residues: CASSLGVGKRDSYEQYF. CDR3 nucleotides: TGTGCCAGCAGCTTAGGTGTTGGAAAGCGGGATTCCTACGAGCAGTACTTC.

This clonotype was seen a handful of times. The gene calls are TRBV7-6 and TRBJ2-1, with 9 nucleotides matching TRBD1. The CDR3 consists of 16 residues. Germline V gene sequence: CDR1 SGHVS, CDR2 FNYEAQ. J lost 2 bases, V lost 1 base, and 3 bases had no gene match. The CDR3 DNA is TGTGCCAGCAGCTTAGGACAGGGGGACACCTACAATGAGCAGTTCTTC. It codes for CASSLGQGDTYNEQFF.

A few counts support this clonotype. The chain uses TRBV20-1 and TRBJ2-1; D may be TRBD2 (5 bases). The CDR3 runs 13 residues. Trimming removed 6 bases from V and 8 bases from J, with 17 bases in between. CDR1 is DFQATT and CDR2 is SNEGSKA in the germline V gene (reference sequence). In nucleotides, the CDR3 is TGCAGTGCCCTAGTACCGGGGAGCGATGAGCAGTTCTTC. It codes for CSALVPGSDEQFF.

The chain is built from TRBV3-1 and TRBJ2-4; TRBD2 is a possible D gene (5 bases). The DNA end is a closer match to TRBJ2-7, so the J assignment may be wrong. The CDR3 runs 15 residues. CDR1 and CDR2 from the germline V gene are LGHDT and YNNKEL (reference sequence). The CDR3 loop reads CASSQGLQLGDEQYF. CDR3 nucleotide sequence: TGTGCCAGCAGCCAAGGTCTGCAGCTCGGGGACGAGCAGTACTTC.

This clonotype was observed a few times. The V gene is TRBV6-5, the J gene TRBJ2-7, with D perhaps matching TRBD1 (6 bases). CDR3 length equals 18 residues. V was pared by 0 bases and J by 2 bases, with 20 bases between. CDR1 MNHEY and CDR2 SVGAGI come from the germline V gene. CDR3 nucleotides: TGTGCCAGCAGTTACTCGAAGCTAACAGGGACGAAGACCTACGAGCAGTACTTC. The encoded protein is CASSYSKLTGTKTYEQYF.

The chain links TRBV6-1 to TRBJ2-5; D might be TRBD2 (5 bases). V lost 4 bases, J lost 0 bases, and 15 bases lay in between. Germline-derived CDR1 and CDR2 are MNHNS and SASEGT. CDR3 length: 16 residues. CDR3 DNA sequence: TGTGCCAGCAGTGGCCATTGGTCGGGGTACCAAGAGACCCAGTACTTC. Encoded protein: CASSGHWSGYQETQYF.

This clonotype was seen a handful of times. A junction end diverges from the germline sequence, so it may reflect a read error. The V and J genes are TRBV12-3 or TRBV12-4 and TRBJ2-4; TRBD2 is a possible D gene (6 bases). With the DNA end fitting TRBJ2-7 better, the J assignment may be wrong. The CDR3 covers 14 residues. Here the CDR3 reads CARSFVGGSYEQYF. CDR3 coding DNA: TGTGCCCGCAGTTTCGTCGGGGGATCCTACGAGCAGTACTTC.

This clonotype was found a few times. The V call is TRBV5-1, the J call TRBJ1-6; D gene uncertain. This CDR3 region has 15 residues. CDR1 SGHRS and CDR2 YFSETQ come from the germline V gene. With 0 bases removed from V and 6 bases from J, the gap between germline ends came to 10 bases. The CDR3 reads CASSLEGPANSPLHF. The CDR3 bases are TGCGCCAGCAGCTTGGAGGGCCCAGCTAATTCACCCCTCCACTTT.

Notes on this clonotype: At one end, the junction sequence differs from germline, possibly due to a read error. V usage is TRBV12-3 or TRBV12-4 and J usage is TRBJ2-5; no firm D call. The CDR3 spans 11 residues. The CDR3 region is CTSSYRETQYF. CDR3 DNA sequence: TGTACCAGCAGTTACCGAGAGACCCAGTACTTC.

A few counts support this clonotype. The rearrangement links TRBV5-1 to TRBJ2-5, with D perhaps TRBD1 (6 bases). V shed 0 bases and J shed 2 bases, with 11 bases lying between them. There are 15 residues in the CDR3. In germline, CDR1 is SGHRS, CDR2 YFSETQ. The CDR3 sequence is CASSLGFGQQETQYF. As DNA, the CDR3 is TGCGCCAGCAGCTTGGGGTTTGGACAGCAAGAGACCCAGTACTTC.

This clonotype was picked up a small number of times. The chain is built from TRBV6-5 and TRBJ2-1; possible D gene TRBD1, 5 bases. Trimming shortened V by 0 bases and J by 3 bases, and 12 bases separated the two germline ends. The CDR3 loop spans 16 amino acids. Looked up from germline, CDR1 is MNHEY and CDR2 is SVGAGI. CDR3 protein: CASSYSIPTDYNEQFF. CDR3 nucleotides: TGTGCCAGCAGTTACTCAATTCCGACAGACTACAATGAGCAGTTCTTC.

To note about this clonotype: The junction shows a germline mismatch at one end, possibly a read error. This rearrangement joins TRBV29-1 to TRBJ2-5; D is ambiguous. The CDR3 is made up of 14 amino acids. The germline V gene has CDR1 SQVTM and CDR2 ANQGSEA. The CDR3 DNA sequence: TGCAACGTTGAAGTTGTGGTACACCAAGAGACCCAGTACTTC. Its protein product is CNVEVVVHQETQYF.

The J gene is TRBJ2-6, the V gene TRBV20-1, with unresolved D. The CDR3 runs 15 residues. Germline V CDR1 and CDR2: DFQATT, SNEGSKA (reference sequence). Trimming took off 0 bases at V and 0 bases at J, with 6 bases between the two ends. The DNA for the CDR3 is TGCAGTGCTAGAGACCCGTTCTCTGGGGCCAACGTCCTGACTTTC. The encoded protein is CSARDPFSGANVLTF.

The genes are TRBV6-5 and TRBJ2-1; TRBD2 aligns across 7 bases. CDR3 length: 14 residues. The V gene end was trimmed by 6 bases and the J gene end by 3 bases; junction bases not matched to a gene: 5. Looked up from germline, CDR1 is MNHEY and CDR2 is SVGAGI. The DNA of the CDR3 is TGTGCCAGCAGGTCCGGGGGGATCTACAATGAGCAGTTCTTC. The encoded protein is CASRSGGIYNEQFF.

CDR3 loop: CASSQDGDRILGGYTF. In DNA, the CDR3 is TGTGCCAGCAGCCAAGATGGCGACAGGATACTAGGGGGCTACACCTTC. This chain links TRBV3-1 with TRBJ1-2; a weak D match, TRBD1 (6 bases). The CDR3 loop spans 16 amino acids. The V end lost 0 bases, the J end lost 8 bases, and 19 bases lay between the germline ends. Germline values: CDR1 LGHDT, CDR2 YNNKEL (reference sequence).

The chain is built from TRBV4-1 and TRBJ1-1, with TRBD1 as a possible D gene (5 bases). V was trimmed by 1 base and J by 1 base, leaving 13 bases between them. The CDR3 loop spans 16 amino acids. Germline assignment: CDR1 MGHRA and CDR2 YSYEKL. The CDR3 DNA reads TGCGCCAGCAGCCAAGCTCTCGGACACCCGAACACTGAAGCTTTCTTT. This translates into CASSQALGHPNTEAFF.

This clonotype was observed once. Compared with germline, one end of the junction differs, possibly owing to a read error. J is TRBJ1-4 and V is TRBV10-3, with D possibly TRBD1 on 5 matching bases. This CDR3 is built from 15 residues. CDR1 and CDR2 from the germline V gene are ENHRY and SYGVKD. The CDR3 DNA is TGTGCCATCAGTGACGCGGGGGATGGAGGTGAAAAACCGTTTTTT. This sequence encodes CAISDAGDGGEKPFF.

This clonotype came up a few times. The chain joins TRBV7-2 to TRBJ1-5, with TRBD1 matching 7 bases. The CDR3 runs to 15 residues. Germline trimming cut 0 bases from V and 4 bases from J; bases unmatched to any gene: 3. The germline V gene encodes CDR1 SGHTA and CDR2 FQGNSA. The CDR3 protein is CASSLAPGQNQPQHF. CDR3 DNA: TGTGCCAGCAGCTTAGCCCCGGGACAGAATCAGCCCCAGCATTTT.

There are a few counts of this clonotype. The gene calls are TRBV29-1 and TRBJ2-5; no clear D gene. Trimming pared 4 bases from V and 1 base from J, leaving 7 bases between. The length of the CDR3 is 12 residues. CDR1 is SQVTM, CDR2 ANQGSEA, per germline. DNA of the CDR3: TGCAGCGTTGTAGTTATCCAAGAGACCCAGTACTTC. This codes for CSVVVIQETQYF.

This clonotype was counted only a few times. The genes are TRBV29-1 and TRBJ1-3; D is uncertain. Trimming removed 1 base from V and 3 bases from J, with 16 bases in between. This CDR3 has 16 residues. Germline V lookup: CDR1 SQVTM, CDR2 ANQGSEA. CDR3 coding DNA: TGCAGCGTTGAAGGGGAGGCAGGAGGAAGTGGAAACACCATATATTTT. Translation: CSVEGEAGGSGNTIYF. Based on the CDR3 plus reference TRBV29-1 and TRBJ1-3, the full variable domain is SAVISQKPSRDICQRGTSLTIQCQVDSQVTMMFWYRQQPGQSLTLIATANQGSEATYESGFVIDKFPISRPNLTFSTLTVSNMSPEDSSIYLCSVEGEAGGSGNTIYFGEGSWLTVV.

The chain links TRBV5-1 to TRBJ2-3, with D perhaps being TRBD1 or TRBD2 (5 bases each). The V end lost 5 bases, the J end lost 10 bases, and 14 bases lay between the germline ends. The germline CDR1 and CDR2 sequences are SGHRS and YFSETQ. CDR3 length equals 12 residues. The CDR3 sequence: CASREDLGAQYF. DNA of the CDR3: TGCGCCAGCAGAGAGGACTTGGGGGCGCAGTATTTT.

There are a few counts of this clonotype. The gene calls are TRBV7-8 and TRBJ2-1, with 14 bases lining up with TRBD2. With 5 bases clipped from V and 0 bases from J, the junction kept 6 bases outside the gene matches. In germline, CDR1 is SGHVS, CDR2 FQNEAQ. This CDR3 has 18 residues. The CDR3 sequence: CASSDGLAGGTSYNEQFF. The CDR3 DNA reads TGTGCCAGCAGCGATGGACTAGCGGGAGGAACCTCCTACAATGAGCAGTTCTTC.